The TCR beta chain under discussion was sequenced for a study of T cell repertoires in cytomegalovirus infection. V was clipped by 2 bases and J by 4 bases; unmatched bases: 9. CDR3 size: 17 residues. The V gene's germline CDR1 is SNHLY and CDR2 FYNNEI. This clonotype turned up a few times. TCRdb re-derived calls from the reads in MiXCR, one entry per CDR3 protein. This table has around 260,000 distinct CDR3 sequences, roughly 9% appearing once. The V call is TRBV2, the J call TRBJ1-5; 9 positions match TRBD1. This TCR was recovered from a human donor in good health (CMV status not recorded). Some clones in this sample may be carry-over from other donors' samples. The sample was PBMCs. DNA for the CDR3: TGTGCCAGCAGTGAACCTGTATTGACAGGGGGGAATCAGCCCCAGCATTTT. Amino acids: CASSEPVLTGGNQPQHF.